The sequence of this T cell receptor beta chain was determined in a study of cytomegalovirus exposure and HLA in healthy donors. Notes on the study in general: Under in vitro conditions, a few CMV-associated chains were confirmed as specific for CMV antigens.

Regarding this clone: Its matching antigen is unknown.

Germline CDR1 and CDR2: SGHNT and YYREEE (reference sequence). The germline V and J ends were trimmed by 4 bases and 3 bases, with 22 bases remaining between them. The CDR3 extends over 17 amino acids. Assay used: immunoSEQ multiplex PCR; TCRdb lists only in-frame clones, some missing. The data show 150,000 to 200,000 clones, with about 85% seen just once and more than 15% held by the top ten. The rearrangement uses TRBV5-4 and TRBJ1-2; no clear D gene. The sequence came from a man aged 18 to 35 in good health and CMV-seropositive. Material for sequencing was PBMCs. In DNA, the CDR3 is TGTGCCAGCAGCCCTTCGGCCCCGGGAGGAGGTGACTATGGCTACACCTTC. It is translated as CASSPSAPGGGDYGYTF.